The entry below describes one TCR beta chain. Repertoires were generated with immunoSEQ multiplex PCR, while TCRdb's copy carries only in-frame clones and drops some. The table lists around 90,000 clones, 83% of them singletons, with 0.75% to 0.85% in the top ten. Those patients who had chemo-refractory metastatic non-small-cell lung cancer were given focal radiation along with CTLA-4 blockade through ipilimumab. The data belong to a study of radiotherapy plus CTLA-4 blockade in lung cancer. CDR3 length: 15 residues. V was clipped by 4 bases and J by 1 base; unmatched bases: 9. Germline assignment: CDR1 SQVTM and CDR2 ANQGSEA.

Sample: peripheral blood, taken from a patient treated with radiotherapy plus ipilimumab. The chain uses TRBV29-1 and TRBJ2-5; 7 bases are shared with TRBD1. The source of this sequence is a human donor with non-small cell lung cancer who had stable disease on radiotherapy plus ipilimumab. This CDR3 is CSVAGTVEIQETQYF. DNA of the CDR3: TGCAGCGTTGCGGGGACAGTAGAGATCCAAGAGACCCAGTACTTC.